Below, one T cell receptor (beta chain) is given with its context. Its antigen is as yet unknown. This sample is drawn from a study of cytomegalovirus exposure and HLA in healthy donors. About the research overall: Genotyping showed approximately 81% of roughly 400 donors falling in the Caucasian-associated ancestry cluster.

This CDR3 has 16 amino acids. CDR1 and CDR2 from the germline V gene are SEHNR and FQNEAQ (reference sequence). V lost 5 bases and J 0 bases, leaving 13 bases between the germline ends. In the PCR, 60 Vbeta and 13 Jbeta primers were used. In the study's own analysis: Counted up in a later analysis, unique TCR beta chains came to 65 million to 80 million, with around 12 million shared. Data came from immunoSEQ multiplex PCR; TCRdb stores just in-frame clones and leaves some out. V and J calls and clone size come straight from that table; D and trimming were deduced from the DNA. The table shows 120,000 to 150,000 clones, with approximately 70% occurring only once. General study results and limits: According to an earlier analysis, most TCR beta V segments yielded productive rearrangements about 87% or about 30% of the time. In a later analysis, at a false discovery rate of 0.05, approximately 16,000 TCR beta sequences were associated with HLA alleles.

The clonotype was recovered from a woman aged 25 to 39 in good health and CMV-seronegative. This chain links TRBV7-9 with TRBJ1-4; D is unclear. Sample: PBMCs. The chain's CDR3 is CASSKRLGATNEKLFF. CDR3 coding DNA: TGTGCCAGCAGCAAACGACTCGGAGCAACTAATGAAAAACTGTTTTTT. Together with reference TRBV7-9 and TRBJ1-4, the CDR3 gives the full variable domain: DTGVSQNPRHKITKRGQNVTFRCDPISEHNRLYWYRQTLGQGPEFLTYFQNEAQLEKSRLLSDRFSAERPKGSFSTLEIQRTEQGDSAMYLCASSKRLGATNEKLFFGSGTQLSVL.